This record looks at one TCR beta chain sequence and its context. Trimming pared 1 base from V and 1 base from J, leaving 4 bases between. The CDR3 has 13 residues. Germline V gene lookup returns CDR1 SEHNR and CDR2 FQNEAQ (reference sequence). This sample was taken from a study of blood T cell repertoires in COVID-19. Participant ages covered about 18 to 95 years across around 25 US areas. Up to 2 weeks before entering the study, exposed participants had met a COVID-19 case. Profiling relied on immunoSEQ multiplex PCR, and the TCRdb table lists in-frame clones only, not all of them. In the table there are some 360,000 clones, more than 70% of which are singletons.

The TCR originated in a woman younger than 45 who had been exposed to COVID-19. Sequenced sample: PBMCs or T cells enriched from blood (not recorded which). V and J are TRBV7-9 and TRBJ1-1; D ambiguous. CDR3 residues: CASSLDTNTEAFF. DNA for the CDR3: TGTGCCAGCAGCTTAGACACGAACACTGAAGCTTTCTTT.